The next 8 T cell receptor beta chains were all read from a single sample in a study of T-cell memory formation after mild COVID-19. From the 5' RACE reads, TCRdb called clonotypes with MiXCR, one entry per CDR3 protein. The table lists about 390,000 distinct CDR3 sequences, more than 15% of them singletons. The sequenced sample was PBMCs or a T cell subset sorted from them (not recorded which). All receptors come from a man in his late teens or twenties who had mild COVID-19 (a few samples of this study predate the infection). Cell type and time point are not known.

The V gene is TRBV7-9, the J gene TRBJ2-5; D ambiguous. Germline lookup yields CDR1 SEHNR and CDR2 FQNEAQ (reference sequence). With 5 bases removed from V and 4 bases from J, the gap between germline ends came to 11 bases. This CDR3 comprises 13 residues. CDR3 in amino acids: CASSVYRAETQYF. The CDR3 DNA is TGTGCCAGCAGCGTATACCGGGCAGAGACCCAGTACTTC.

The CDR3: CSARQTGRDIGYGYTF. The CDR3 bases are TGCAGTGCTAGACAAACGGGAAGGGACATCGGATATGGCTACACCTTC. The gene calls are TRBV20-1 and TRBJ1-2, with D possibly matching TRBD1 (6 bases). The germline CDR1 and CDR2 sequences are DFQATT and SNEGSKA (reference sequence). CDR3 length: 16 amino acids. Trimming left V 2 bases short and J 5 bases short, with 21 bases between.

This sequence joins TRBV6-5 and TRBJ1-1; D is unresolved. CDR1 MNHEY and CDR2 SVGAGI come from the germline V gene. The CDR3 is 13 residues long. The V end lost 8 bases, the J end lost 1 base, and 11 bases lay between the germline ends. As DNA, the CDR3 is TGTGCCAGCTTAGGTGTGGGGAACACTGAAGCTTTCTTT. It is translated as CASLGVGNTEAFF.

The chain carries TRBV4-3 and TRBJ2-7; D gene ambiguous. V gave up 0 bases and J gave up 3 bases, with 12 bases separating them. Germline V CDR1 and CDR2: LGHNA, YSLEER. The CDR3 covers 15 residues. The CDR3 region is CASSQEVGSGYEQYF. The CDR3 DNA sequence: TGCGCCAGCAGCCAAGAAGTGGGTTCCGGCTACGAGCAGTACTTC.

This clonotype has ten or more counts. V usage is TRBV7-2 and J usage is TRBJ2-3; D unresolved. V was pared by 3 bases and J by 3 bases, with 7 bases between. Germline V gene sequence: CDR1 SGHTA, CDR2 FQGNSA. The CDR3 loop spans 13 amino acids. The chain's CDR3 is CASSFVRTDTQYF. For the CDR3, the DNA is TGTGCCAGCAGCTTCGTAAGAACAGATACGCAGTATTTT. The entire variable domain, with the rest obtained from reference TRBV7-2 and TRBJ2-3, is as follows: GAGVSQSPSNKVTEKGKDVELRCDPISGHTALYWYRQSLGQGLEFLIYFQGNSAPDKSGLPSDRFSAERTGGSVSTLTIQRTQQEDSAVYLCASSFVRTDTQYFGPGTRLTVL.

This clonotype has just a few counts. J is TRBJ2-2 and V is TRBV11-1; D may be TRBD2 (5 bases). From germline, CDR1 is SGHAT and CDR2 FQDESV (reference sequence). Trimming cost V 3 bases and J 5 bases, with 7 bases left between them. The CDR3 sequence is 13 residues long. CDR3 nucleotides: TGTGCCAGCAGCTTTGGGGAGACCGGGGAGCTGTTTTTT. Residues: CASSFGETGELFF.

This chain joins TRBV19 and TRBJ2-3; 9 positions agree with TRBD2. Unmatched junction bases numbered 13, after V lost 11 bases and J lost 7 bases. In germline, CDR1 is LNHDA, CDR2 SQIVND (reference sequence). The CDR3 has 14 residues. The CDR3 loop reads CAGYIAGVGYTQYF. In DNA, the CDR3 is TGTGCCGGTTACATAGCGGGGGTTGGATATACGCAGTATTTT.

This clonotype was recorded at least ten times. The chain links TRBV11-2 to TRBJ2-2; 7 nucleotides line up with TRBD1. J gave up 0 bases and V 5 bases, and 0 bases lay outside the gene matches. This CDR3 contains 14 residues. Germline loops: CDR1 SGHAT, CDR2 FQNNGV. The CDR3 sequence: CASSQGANTGELFF. CDR3 DNA sequence: TGTGCCAGCAGCCAGGGGGCGAACACCGGGGAGCTGTTTTTT.